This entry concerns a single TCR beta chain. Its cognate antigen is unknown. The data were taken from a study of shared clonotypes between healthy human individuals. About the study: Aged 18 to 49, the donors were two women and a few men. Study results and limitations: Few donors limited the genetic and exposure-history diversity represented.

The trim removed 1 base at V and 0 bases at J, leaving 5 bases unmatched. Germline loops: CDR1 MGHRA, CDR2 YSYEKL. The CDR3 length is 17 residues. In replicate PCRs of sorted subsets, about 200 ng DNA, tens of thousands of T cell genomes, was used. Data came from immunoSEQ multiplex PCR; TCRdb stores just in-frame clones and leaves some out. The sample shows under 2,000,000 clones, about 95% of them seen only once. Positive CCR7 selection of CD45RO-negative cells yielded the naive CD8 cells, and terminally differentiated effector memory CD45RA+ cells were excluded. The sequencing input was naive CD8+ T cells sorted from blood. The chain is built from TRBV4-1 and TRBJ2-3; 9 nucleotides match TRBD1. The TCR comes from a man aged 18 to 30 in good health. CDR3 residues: CASSQGTGGPSTDTQYF. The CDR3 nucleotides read TGCGCCAGCAGCCAAGGAACAGGGGGCCCCAGCACAGATACGCAGTATTTT.